This TCR beta chain was captured in a study of CD8 T cells in Susac syndrome. The RNA input was 0.5 to 1 ug, and it was reverse transcribed with random hexamers. TCRdb re-analysed the immunoSEQ multiplex PCR reads in MiXCR, keeping a single row per CDR3 protein. The sample yields around 140,000 distinct CDR3 sequences, roughly 76% seen once. Germline V gene data show CDR1 as LGHDT and CDR2 as YNNKEL (reference sequence). The CDR3 sequence is 16 residues long. Germline trimming cut 1 base from V and 4 bases from J; bases unmatched to any gene: 5. Sequencing was carried out using CD8+ T cells from PBMCs. This rearrangement joins TRBV3-1 to TRBJ2-1, with TRBD2 matching 9 bases. The source of this sequence is a human donor with multiple sclerosis. CDR3 sequence: CASSQALAGEYNEQFF. CDR3 bases: TGTGCCAGCAGCCAAGCTTTAGCGGGGGAATACAATGAGCAGTTCTTC.